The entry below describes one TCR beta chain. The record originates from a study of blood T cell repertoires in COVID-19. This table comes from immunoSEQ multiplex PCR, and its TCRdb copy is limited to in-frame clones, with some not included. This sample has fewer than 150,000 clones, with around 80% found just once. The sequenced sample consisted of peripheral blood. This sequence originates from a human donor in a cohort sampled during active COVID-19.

CDR3 nucleotides: TGTGCCACCATGACAGGGGAGACCAATGAGCAGTTCTTC. This encodes CATMTGETNEQFF. The V and J genes are TRBV10-3 and TRBJ2-1, with 8 bases matching TRBD1. The V gene's germline CDR1 is ENHRY and CDR2 SYGVKD. There are 13 residues in the CDR3. The trim removed 10 bases at V and 6 bases at J, leaving 8 bases unmatched.